This T cell receptor (beta chain) was observed in a study of cytomegalovirus exposure and HLA in healthy donors (dated by TCRdb to the late 2010s). About the investigation overall: According to a later analysis, the approximately 120 validation repertoires were produced on the same platform as the approximately 610 repertoires of the first cohort. The study aimed to test whether signatures of past pathogen exposure could be identified by cataloging public T cell receptors. Besides the first cohort of roughly 640 subjects, a separate validation cohort made up of 120 different subjects was used. To predict cytomegalovirus infection status, the study brought together high-throughput TCR immunosequencing, statistical association of individual TCRs with disease status, and machine learning. Broader findings and caveats from the paper: The classifier was reported to diagnose cytomegalovirus status with high specificity and sensitivity in both the original and validation cohorts. The authors suggested that the approach could potentially be extended to other disease states and immunological phenotypes. All 120 or so repertoires were used to score co-occurrence in the validation cohort in a later analysis, because that analysis had no HLA typing for the cohort. In vitro tests confirmed that three of the cytomegalovirus-associated TCR beta chains recognize cytomegalovirus antigens. The study listed 150 to 200 TCR beta chains as associated with cytomegalovirus. A later analysis found that TCRs clustered in the first cohort also tended to co-occur in the 130 or so validation repertoires, with approximately 95% of cluster scores above 0. While some public TCRs were present in many individuals, most TCR sequences turned up only very rarely across donors.

Library generation was performed with the immunoSEQ multiplex PCR assay. In the paper's pipeline: A statistical classification framework was developed to diagnose cytomegalovirus status using the catalog of TCR beta chain sequences. The table was pulled from immuneACCESS by TCRdb, which kept in-frame rearrangements only. Such tables lose some clones; where checked, under half of the loss comes from unresolved V genes, and the rest has no known cause. V, J and clone size are taken as reported in that table, and D and trimming were inferred from the DNA itself. This sample holds a few hundred thousand clones; almost 90% were observed only once. Around 3% of the sample comes from the top ten. Separate from the roughly 630-subject first cohort, the validation cohort of roughly 120 subjects was the group to which the donors belonged. In the case of this clone: Its antigen has not been determined. No base qualities exist here, and no much larger clone lies one base off it. Other DNA sequences in this specimen translate into the identical CDR3.

The V and J ends are trimmed by 2 bases and 1 base, leaving 9 bases between them. CDR1 is given as MDHEN and CDR2 as SYDVKM, both from the germline V gene. The CDR3 spans 15 residues, from the cysteine through the phenylalanine. CDR3 DNA is the only sequence kept; it has 45 bases, read in frame from the first base. This TCR was recovered from a young woman in good health and CMV-seronegative. Material: PBMCs. The sequence links TRBV28 to TRBJ1-5; no D gene can be assigned with confidence. The CDR3 amino acid sequence is: CASSLGGLSNQPQHF. The nucleotide sequence is TGTGCCAGCAGTTTAGGCGGTCTGAGCAATCAGCCCCAGCATTTT.